These 17 T cell receptor beta chains were all obtained from the same sample, sequenced in a study of T-cell memory formation after mild COVID-19 (dated by TCRdb to about 2021). Library generation was performed with 5' RACE. These reads were obtained on an Illumina NovaSeq 6000. TCRdb itself trimmed the public reads at Q25 with fastp, ran MiXCR and retained productive beta chains. CDR3 protein sequences are deduplicated, and each keeps its most common genes and DNA. This sample gives about 40,000 distinct CDR3 sequences in total; approximately 10% of them show up just once. The biggest ten clones account for roughly 29% of the sample. The sample consisted of PBMCs or a T cell subset sorted from them (not recorded which). The receptors come from a man younger than 35 who had mild COVID-19 (a few samples of this study predate the infection). The sample titles of this study are shuffled in the database, so cell type and time point are left out; the donor was told from shared clones.

This clonotype appeared many times. The V call is TRBV20-1, the J call TRBJ2-7; D might be TRBD2 (5 bases). The germline V gene encodes CDR1 DFQATT and CDR2 SNEGSKA (reference sequence). Trimming stripped 1 base from V and 2 bases from J, with 12 bases between. CDR3 size: 14 residues. The CDR3 sequence: CSARVLARTYEQYF. The CDR3 nucleotides read TGCAGTGCTAGAGTTCTAGCAAGAACCTACGAGCAGTACTTC.

This clonotype was seen only a few times. The chain carries TRBV30 and TRBJ1-1; unclear D gene. Germline V gene sequence: CDR1 GTSNPN, CDR2 SVGIG (reference sequence). Trimming removed 4 bases at V and 7 bases at J, with 10 bases between. This CDR3 has 11 amino acids. The DNA for the CDR3 is TGTGCCTGGACCCCCACCAATGAAGCTTTCTTT. This gives the protein CAWTPTNEAFF.

This clonotype was observed at least ten times. The chain employs TRBV5-1 and TRBJ2-7; D gene ambiguous. In germline, CDR1 is SGHRS, CDR2 YFSETQ. V dropped 2 bases and J dropped 0 bases, with 15 bases sitting between them. This CDR3 is 16 amino acids long. Here the CDR3 reads CASSLFPHSDSYEQYF. The DNA of the CDR3 is TGCGCCAGCAGCTTATTCCCCCACAGCGACTCCTACGAGCAGTACTTC.

The genes are TRBV5-1 and TRBJ2-5, with TRBD2 as a possible D gene (6 bases). V lost 6 bases and J lost 5, with 14 bases in between. This CDR3 region has 13 residues. The germline V gene has CDR1 SGHRS and CDR2 YFSETQ. CDR3 nucleotides: TGCGCCAGCAAGGACGGCGGGGTGGAGACCCAGTACTTC. Amino acid sequence: CASKDGGVETQYF.

This clonotype was seen ten or more times. V is TRBV20-1 and J is TRBJ2-3; D assignment may be TRBD1 or TRBD2 (5 bases each). The ends were cut back, 7 bases at V and 7 bases at J, with 21 bases in the middle. CDR3 length: 14 residues. The germline gives CDR1 DFQATT, CDR2 SNEGSKA (reference sequence). The CDR3 bases are TGCAGTGTGCTAGGGGCGCGAGGGGCAAATACGCAGTATTTT. Its translation is CSVLGARGANTQYF.

The sample holds many counts of this clonotype. V and J are TRBV4-2 and TRBJ1-6; the match to TRBD1 covers 10 bases. Trimming cost V 5 bases and J 0 bases; bases outside gene matches: 7. The CDR3 runs 18 residues. The germline CDR1 and CDR2 sequences are LGHNA and YNFKEQ. The CDR3 DNA reads TGTGCCAGCAGCAAAATAGACAGGGGGCACTCCTATAATTCACCCCTCCACTTT. Protein product: CASSKIDRGHSYNSPLHF.

Many counts were recorded for this clonotype. The genes are TRBV2 and TRBJ2-2; D possibly matches TRBD1 or TRBD2 (5 bases each). The CDR3 is made up of 15 amino acids. Trimming left V 4 bases short and J 5 bases short, with 14 bases between. Germline CDR1 SNHLY, CDR2 FYNNEI. CDR3 nucleotides: TGTGCCAGCAGTGTGGGGCGGACTGAGACCGGGGAGCTGTTTTTT. Its protein is CASSVGRTETGELFF.

Many counts were recorded for this clonotype. The chain couples TRBV7-6 to TRBJ2-3; D is perhaps TRBD2 (6 bases). Germline CDR1 reads SGHVS; CDR2 reads FNYEAQ. With 0 bases removed from V and 1 base from J, the gap between germline ends came to 11 bases. The length of the CDR3 is 16 residues. The DNA of the CDR3 is TGTGCCAGCAGCTTAGCGTGGGCTAGCGGCACAGATACGCAGTATTTT. This sequence encodes CASSLAWASGTDTQYF.

This sequence joins TRBV9 and TRBJ2-5; 9 bases line up with TRBD1. The trim removed 4 bases at V and 4 bases at J, leaving 14 bases unmatched. Germline-derived CDR1 and CDR2 are SGDLS and YYNGEE. The CDR3 is 17 amino acids. The CDR3 spells CASSSRGQGLSTETQYF. The CDR3 nucleotides read TGTGCCAGCAGCTCCAGGGGACAGGGTCTATCCACAGAGACCCAGTACTTC.

CDR3 loop: CATSDWGGDTQYF. In DNA, the CDR3 is TGTGCCACCAGTGATTGGGGGGGAGATACGCAGTATTTT. V is TRBV24-1 and J is TRBJ2-3; TRBD2 aligns across 7 bases. CDR3 size: 13 residues. Germline V gives CDR1 KGHDR, CDR2 SFDVKD. Trimming removed 2 bases from V and 5 bases from J; junction bases left unmatched: 0.

This clonotype was seen ten or more times. The CDR3 sequence is CASRSFGGSDTQYF. For the CDR3, the DNA is TGTGCCAGCAGGTCTTTCGGGGGGTCAGATACGCAGTATTTT. The chain is built from TRBV6-5 and TRBJ2-3; TRBD2 aligns across 7 bases. This CDR3 contains 14 residues. Germline CDR1 reads MNHEY; CDR2 reads SVGAGI. J gave up 4 bases and V 6 bases, and 7 bases lay outside the gene matches.

This clonotype occurred many times. This chain connects TRBV5-1 to TRBJ2-5; no clear D. V shed 2 bases and J shed 1 base, with 9 bases lying between them. The CDR3 consists of 14 residues. The V gene's germline CDR1 is SGHRS and CDR2 YFSETQ. DNA for the CDR3: TGCGCCAGCAGCTTCGGTCAGTCCCAAGAGACCCAGTACTTC. Its translation is CASSFGQSQETQYF.

There are many counts of this clonotype. Here the CDR3 reads CASSGGQGIHEQYV. CDR3 coding DNA: TGTGCCAGCAGCGGAGGACAGGGGATTCACGAGCAGTACGTC. The J gene is TRBJ2-7, the V gene TRBV28; 9 positions match TRBD1. CDR1 and CDR2 from the germline V gene are MDHEN and SYDVKM. The length of the CDR3 is 14 residues. V lost 6 bases to trimming and J lost 5 bases; unmatched junction nucleotides: 8.

This clonotype was counted at least ten times. The gene calls are TRBV20-1 and TRBJ2-5; the D gene is possibly TRBD2 (5 bases). Germline V gene sequence: CDR1 DFQATT, CDR2 SNEGSKA (reference sequence). The V end lost 3 bases, the J end lost 5 bases, and 13 bases lay between the germline ends. The CDR3 is 13 residues long. CDR3: CSASTGVAETQYF. The CDR3 coding sequence is TGCAGTGCTAGTACCGGGGTGGCGGAGACCCAGTACTTC.

This clonotype showed up many times. The J gene is TRBJ2-2, the V gene TRBV28, with unresolved D. In germline, CDR1 is MDHEN, CDR2 SYDVKM. The CDR3 is 14 amino acids. V lost 1 base and J lost 4, with 7 bases in between. CDR3 sequence (DNA): TGTGCCAGCAGTTTATTTCATCCCACCGGGGAGCTGTTTTTT. Its translation is CASSLFHPTGELFF.

This clonotype was detected ten times or more. This chain links TRBV6-2 or TRBV6-3 with TRBJ2-1; 7 nucleotides agree with TRBD2. The CDR3 is 14 amino acids. V dropped 2 bases and J dropped 8; count of bases not matched to a gene: 6. In germline, CDR1 is MNHEY, CDR2 SVGEGT. The CDR3 loop reads CASSYGLAADEQFF. The CDR3, as DNA: TGTGCCAGCAGTTACGGGCTAGCGGCGGATGAGCAGTTCTTC.

The genes are TRBV6-2 or TRBV6-3 and TRBJ2-7; no firm D call. From germline, CDR1 is MNHEY and CDR2 SVGEGT. V lost 2 bases to trimming and J lost 2 bases, with 7 bases between them. The CDR3 spans 13 residues. This CDR3 is CASSYRWAYEQYF. In DNA, the CDR3 is TGTGCCAGCAGTTACAGGTGGGCCTACGAGCAGTACTTC.